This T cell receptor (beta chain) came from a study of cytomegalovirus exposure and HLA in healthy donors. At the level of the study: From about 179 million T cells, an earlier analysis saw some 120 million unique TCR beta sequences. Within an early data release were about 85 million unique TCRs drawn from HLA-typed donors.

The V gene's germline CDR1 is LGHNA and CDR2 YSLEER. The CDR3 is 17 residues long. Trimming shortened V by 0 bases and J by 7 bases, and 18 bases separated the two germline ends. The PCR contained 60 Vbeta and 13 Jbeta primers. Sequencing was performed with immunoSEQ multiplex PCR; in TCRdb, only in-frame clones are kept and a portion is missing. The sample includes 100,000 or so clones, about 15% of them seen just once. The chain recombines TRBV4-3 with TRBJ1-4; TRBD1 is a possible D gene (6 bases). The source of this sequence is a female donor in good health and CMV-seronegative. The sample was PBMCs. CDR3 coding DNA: TGCGCCAGCAGCCAAGAGGTGACCGGGACAATCGGTGAAAAACTGTTTTTT. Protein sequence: CASSQEVTGTIGEKLFF.